These T cell receptor beta chains were read from a single sample in a study of blood T cell repertoires in COVID-19. Libraries were prepared by immunoSEQ multiplex PCR; TCRdb keeps only in-frame clonotypes and omits some of them. The sample has roughly 200,000 clones; roughly 81% are singletons. The sequenced sample consisted of peripheral blood. These receptors were collected from an elderly woman with acute or convalescent COVID-19. The CDR3 runs from the conserved cysteine through the conserved F or W. A D gene is named only where the DNA matches it firmly. Size values are once, few and many counts, or a class for expanded clones, and some rows have none.

abundance,v_gene,d_gene,j_gene,len,CDR3nt,CDR3aa
NA,TRBV7-9,TRBD1,TRBJ1-2,15,TGTGCCAGCAGCCTAGGGTTTGACAGGGTGGATGGCTACACCTTC,CASSLGFDRVDGYTF
NA,TRBV11-2,TRBD2,TRBJ2-1,14,TGTGCCAGCATCCCCCCGACTAGCGCAAATGAGCAGTTCTTC,CASIPPTSANEQFF
NA,TRBV7-9,TRBD1,TRBJ2-7,14,TGTGCCAGCAGTTGGACAGGGGGGGACTACGAGCAGTACTTC,CASSWTGGDYEQYF
NA,TRBV7-2,TRBD2,TRBJ2-2,17,TGTGCCAGCAGCCTGGGGACTAGAACCTTGAACACCGGGGAGCTGTTTTTT,CASSLGTRTLNTGELFF
once,TRBV9,NA,TRBJ1-1,17,TGTGCCAGCAGTTCACTTCGGGGGAGGGCGGTGAACACTGAAGCTTTCTTT,CASSSLRGRAVNTEAFF
NA,TRBV3-1/TRBV3-2,NA,TRBJ2-7,14,TGTGCCAGCAGCCGAGGACTCGCCTCCTACGAGCAGTACTTC,CASSRGLASYEQYF
NA,TRBV7-3,NA,TRBJ2-1,14,TGTGCCAGCAGCCCATCCGGACTTGACACTGAGCAGTTCTTC,CASSPSGLDTEQFF
NA,TRBV28,NA,TRBJ2-7,14,TGTGCCAGCAGTTTAGGGGGGAACTTGAACGAGCAGTACTTC,CASSLGGNLNEQYF
NA,TRBV7-2,TRBD2,TRBJ2-4,16,TGTGCCAGCAGCCTTCAGACTAGCGCCGTCGGAAACATTCAGTACTTC,CASSLQTSAVGNIQYF
once,TRBV20-1,NA,TRBJ2-5,11,TGCAGTGCTCTGGGAGGAGAGACCCAGTACTTC,CSALGGETQYF
few,TRBV12-3/TRBV12-4,NA,TRBJ2-7,12,TGTGCCAGCAGCATACAGGGACCCGAGCAGTACTTC,CASSIQGPEQYF
NA,TRBV27,TRBD2,TRBJ2-7,17,TGTGCCAGCAGTTCCACGTGGACTAGCGGGAGACTCTACGAGCAGTACTTC,CASSSTWTSGRLYEQYF
NA,TRBV21-1,NA,TRBJ2-1,15,TGTGCCAGCAGCTCGCTATTGGACAGGGGAAATGAGCAGTTCTTC,CASSSLLDRGNEQFF
once,TRBV5-4,TRBD2,TRBJ2-7,15,TGTGCCAGCAGCGTGAGCGGGACGCGATACTACGAGCAGTACTTC,CASSVSGTRYYEQYF
NA,TRBV18,NA,TRBJ2-7,14,TGTGCCAGCTCACCTGGCAGGGCCGTCTACGAGCAGTACTTC,CASSPGRAVYEQYF
NA,TRBV19,NA,TRBJ2-3,10,TGTGCCACCAGGCAGATAACGCAGTATTTT,CATRQITQYF
NA,TRBV29-1,NA,TRBJ2-1,12,TGCAGCGTTGATAAGGGGTGGGATGAGCAGTTCTTC,CSVDKGWDEQFF
NA,TRBV11-3,TRBD2,TRBJ2-2,16,TGTGCCAGCAGCCTCGGGACTAGCGGGACCGGCGGGGAGCTGTTTTTT,CASSLGTSGTGGELFF
few,TRBV2,TRBD1,TRBJ1-1,16,TGTGCCAGCAGTGAAAGGTCAGGGGGTACAAGCACTGAAGCTTTCTTT,CASSERSGGTSTEAFF
NA,TRBV4-3,NA,TRBJ2-7,14,TGCGCCAGCAGCCAAAATCAGGGCTCCTACGAGCAGTACTTC,CASSQNQGSYEQYF
NA,TRBV15,NA,TRBJ2-2,17,TGTGCCACCAGCAAATCCTTGGCGGAGGGCTCCACCGGGGAGCTGTTTTTT,CATSKSLAEGSTGELFF
NA,TRBV11-2,NA,TRBJ2-3,15,TGTGCCAGCAGCTTAGATCGCGGGGGCGCAGATACGCAGTATTTT,CASSLDRGGADTQYF
NA,TRBV28,NA,TRBJ2-5,14,TGTGCCAGCAGTTTAAGCAGCGCCCAAGAGACCCAGTACTTC,CASSLSSAQETQYF
NA,TRBV6-5,NA,TRBJ1-2,13,TGTGCCAGCAGTTACACGGTTACTTATGGCTACACCTTC,CASSYTVTYGYTF
NA,TRBV3-1/TRBV3-2,NA,TRBJ2-2,15,TGTGCCAGCAGCCCTCCGGGACAAGTCTCCGGGGAGCTGTTTTTT,CASSPPGQVSGELFF
NA,TRBV18,NA,TRBJ2-3,14,TGTGCCAGCTCACCACCGGGAAGGGACTGGATGCAGTATTTT,CASSPPGRDWMQYF
NA,TRBV11-2,TRBD2,TRBJ2-1,18,TGTGCCAGCAGCACCCGCCCGGGACTAGCGGGCCCCTACAATGAGCAGTTCTTC,CASSTRPGLAGPYNEQFF
NA,TRBV11-2,NA,TRBJ1-1,12,TGTGCCAGCAGCTTTAGCGGAGCTGAAGCTTTCTTT,CASSFSGAEAFF
NA,TRBV7-2,NA,TRBJ2-5,15,TGTGCCAGCAGCTCACGAAACAGGGCCCAAGAGACCCAGTACTTC,CASSSRNRAQETQYF
NA,TRBV6-5,NA,TRBJ1-2,14,TGTGCCAGCAGTTACACCAGGGGCAACTATGGCTACACCTTC,CASSYTRGNYGYTF
NA,TRBV30,TRBD1,TRBJ1-2,12,TGTGCCTGGACACGGGACAGATATGGCTACACCTTC,CAWTRDRYGYTF
NA,TRBV6-5,NA,TRBJ1-1,13,TGTGCCAGCAGTTACGGGCAGGGTAATGAAGCTTTCTTT,CASSYGQGNEAFF
NA,TRBV4-2,NA,TRBJ2-2,11,TGTGCCAGCGGAGTCACCGGGGAGCTGTTTTTT,CASGVTGELFF
NA,TRBV10-3,TRBD2,TRBJ2-3,15,TGTGCCACCTCATCTAGGAGTAGCGGGATTGATACGCAGTATTTT,CATSSRSSGIDTQYF
NA,TRBV6-5,TRBD1,TRBJ1-1,14,TGTGCCAGCAGTTACTCTTGGGACAGGGGGCAAACTTTCTTT,CASSYSWDRGQTFF
NA,TRBV4-3,NA,TRBJ2-1,16,TGCGCCAGCAGCCAAGATCTGCCGGGAGCAGGCAATGAGCAGTTCTTC,CASSQDLPGAGNEQFF
few,TRBV10-3,TRBD2,TRBJ2-3,17,TGTGCCATCAGTGAGACTAGCGGGCACACTAGCACAGATACGCAGTATTTT,CAISETSGHTSTDTQYF
NA,TRBV28,NA,TRBJ2-1,17,TGTGCCAGCACCAGACAGGGAGGTCTAGCGAGTTACAATGAGCAGTTCTTC,CASTRQGGLASYNEQFF
NA,TRBV5-4,NA,TRBJ2-1,13,TGTGCCAGCAGCGGAGGGTCCTACAATGAGCAGTTCTTC,CASSGGSYNEQFF
NA,TRBV6-5,NA,TRBJ2-1,15,TGTGCCAGCAGCCTCGCTAGCGTCGCCTACAATGAGCAGTTCTTC,CASSLASVAYNEQFF
NA,TRBV10-3,NA,TRBJ1-1,12,TGTGCCATCAGGGGGGGGAACACTGAAGCTTTCTTT,CAIRGGNTEAFF
NA,TRBV7-3,TRBD1,TRBJ2-3,16,TGTGCCAGCAGCTTACGTGGACAGGGGCCCACAGATACGCAGTATTTT,CASSLRGQGPTDTQYF
NA,TRBV15,TRBD1,TRBJ1-1,15,TGTGCCACCAGCATGAGACAGGGCGGGAACACTGAAGCTTTCTTT,CATSMRQGGNTEAFF
NA,TRBV28,TRBD1,TRBJ1-2,12,TGTGCCAGCCTCTCAGGGGGCTATGGCTACACCTTC,CASLSGGYGYTF
NA,TRBV4-1,TRBD2,TRBJ2-7,20,TGCGCCAGCAGCCAAATATTAAGGGGACTAGCGGATACTTGGGCCTACGAGCAGTACTTC,CASSQILRGLADTWAYEQYF